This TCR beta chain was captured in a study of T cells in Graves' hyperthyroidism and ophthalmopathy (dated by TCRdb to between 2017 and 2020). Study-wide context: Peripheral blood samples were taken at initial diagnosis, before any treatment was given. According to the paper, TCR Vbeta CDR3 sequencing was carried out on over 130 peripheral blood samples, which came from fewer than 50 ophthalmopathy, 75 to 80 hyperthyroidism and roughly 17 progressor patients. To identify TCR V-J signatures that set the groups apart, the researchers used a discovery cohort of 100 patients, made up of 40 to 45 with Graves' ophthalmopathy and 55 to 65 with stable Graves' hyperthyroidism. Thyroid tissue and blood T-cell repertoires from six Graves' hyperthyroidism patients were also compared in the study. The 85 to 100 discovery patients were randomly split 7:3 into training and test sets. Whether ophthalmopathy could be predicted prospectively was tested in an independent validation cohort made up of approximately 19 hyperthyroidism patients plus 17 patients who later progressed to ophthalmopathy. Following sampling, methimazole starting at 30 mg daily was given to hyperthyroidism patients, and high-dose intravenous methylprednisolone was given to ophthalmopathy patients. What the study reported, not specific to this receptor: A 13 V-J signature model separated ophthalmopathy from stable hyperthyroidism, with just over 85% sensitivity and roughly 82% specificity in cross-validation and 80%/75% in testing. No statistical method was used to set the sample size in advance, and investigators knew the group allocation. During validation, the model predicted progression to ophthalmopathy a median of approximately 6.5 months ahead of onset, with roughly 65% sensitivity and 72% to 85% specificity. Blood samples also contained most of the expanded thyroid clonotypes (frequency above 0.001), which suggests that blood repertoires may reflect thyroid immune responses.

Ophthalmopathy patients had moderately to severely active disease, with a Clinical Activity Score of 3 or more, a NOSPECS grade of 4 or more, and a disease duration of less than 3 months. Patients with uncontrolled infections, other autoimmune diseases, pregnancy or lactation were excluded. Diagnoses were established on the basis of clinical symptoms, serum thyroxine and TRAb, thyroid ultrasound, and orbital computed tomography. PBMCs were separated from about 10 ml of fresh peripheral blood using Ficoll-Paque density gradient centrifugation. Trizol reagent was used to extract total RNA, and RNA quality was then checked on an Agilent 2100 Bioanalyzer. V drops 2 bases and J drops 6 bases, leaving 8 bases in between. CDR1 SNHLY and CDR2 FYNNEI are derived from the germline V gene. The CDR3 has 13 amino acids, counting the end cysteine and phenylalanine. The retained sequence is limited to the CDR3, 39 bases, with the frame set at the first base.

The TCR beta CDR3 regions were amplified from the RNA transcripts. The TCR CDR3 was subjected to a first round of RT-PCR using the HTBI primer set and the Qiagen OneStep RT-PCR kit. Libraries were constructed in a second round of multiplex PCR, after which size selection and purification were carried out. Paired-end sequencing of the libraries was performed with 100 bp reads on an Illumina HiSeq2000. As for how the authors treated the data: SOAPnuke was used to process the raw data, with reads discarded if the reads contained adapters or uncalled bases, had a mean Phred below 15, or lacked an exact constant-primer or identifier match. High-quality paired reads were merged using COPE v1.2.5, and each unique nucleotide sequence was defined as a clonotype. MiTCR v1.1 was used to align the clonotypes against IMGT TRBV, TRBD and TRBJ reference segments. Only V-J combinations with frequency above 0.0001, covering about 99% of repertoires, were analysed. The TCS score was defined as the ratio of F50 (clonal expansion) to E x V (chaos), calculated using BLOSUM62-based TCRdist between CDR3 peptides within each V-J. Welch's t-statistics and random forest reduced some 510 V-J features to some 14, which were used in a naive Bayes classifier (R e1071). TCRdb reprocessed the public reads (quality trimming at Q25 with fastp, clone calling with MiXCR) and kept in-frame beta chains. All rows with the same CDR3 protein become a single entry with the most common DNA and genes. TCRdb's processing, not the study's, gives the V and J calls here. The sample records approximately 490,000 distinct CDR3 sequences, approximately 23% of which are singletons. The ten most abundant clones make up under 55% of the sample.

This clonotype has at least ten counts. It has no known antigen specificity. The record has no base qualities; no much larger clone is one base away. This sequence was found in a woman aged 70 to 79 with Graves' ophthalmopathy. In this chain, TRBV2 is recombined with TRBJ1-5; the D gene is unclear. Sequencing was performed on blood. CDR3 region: CASSETRSQPQHF. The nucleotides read TGTGCCAGCAGTGAAACGAGGAGTCAGCCCCAGCATTTT.